These 27 T cell receptor beta chains were all obtained from the same sample, sequenced in a study of blood T cell repertoires in COVID-19. Here immunoSEQ multiplex PCR was the method, and the copy in TCRdb shows in-frame clones only, minus some. The profile shows approximately 200,000 clones, roughly 88% of them singletons. The sample taken for sequencing was peripheral blood. Source of these receptors: a man younger than 30 with active or convalescent COVID-19.

V usage is TRBV27 and J usage is TRBJ2-7; 14 nucleotides align to TRBD2. Germline trimming cut 5 bases from V and 7 bases from J; bases unmatched to any gene: 7. The germline V gene has CDR1 MNHEY and CDR2 SMNVEV (reference sequence). The CDR3 runs 15 residues. The CDR3, as DNA: TGTGCCAGCAGTACCCGACTAGCGGGAGGGGGAGAGCAGTACTTC. The encoded protein is CASSTRLAGGGEQYF.

V gene TRBV19 combines with J gene TRBJ1-2, with 9 bases identical to TRBD1. Trimming removed 4 bases from V and 0 bases from J; junction bases left unmatched: 6. The V gene's germline CDR1 is LNHDA and CDR2 SQIVND (reference sequence). The CDR3 is made up of 16 amino acids. The CDR3 loop reads CASSKGQGRPNYGYTF. As DNA, the CDR3 is TGTGCCAGTAGTAAGGGACAGGGCCGACCTAACTATGGCTACACCTTC.

V is TRBV7-8 and J is TRBJ1-1, with a possible D match to TRBD1 (5 bases). The CDR3 totals 15 residues. V was trimmed by 5 bases and J by 0 bases, leaving 13 bases between them. Germline CDR1 SGHVS, CDR2 FQNEAQ. The CDR3 sequence is CASSIRTSMNTEAFF. CDR3 sequence (DNA): TGTGCCAGCAGCATAAGGACAAGTATGAACACTGAAGCTTTCTTT.

The rearrangement links TRBV20-1 to TRBJ1-1; D is possibly TRBD1 (5 bases). This CDR3 has 14 residues. V dropped 3 bases and J dropped 1 base, with 12 bases sitting between them. Germline CDR1 is DFQATT and CDR2 is SNEGSKA (reference sequence). This chain's CDR3 is CSASGRQQNTEAFF. CDR3 nucleotides: TGCAGTGCTAGTGGGAGACAGCAGAACACTGAAGCTTTCTTT.

The chain is built from TRBV6-1 and TRBJ1-6; the match to TRBD1 covers 7 bases. V dropped 2 bases and J dropped 0; count of bases not matched to a gene: 10. In germline, CDR1 is MNHNS, CDR2 SASEGT. The CDR3 is made up of 19 amino acids. The CDR3 region is CASSEPTGQFGSYNSPLHF. The CDR3 coding sequence is TGTGCCAGCAGTGAACCCACGGGACAGTTCGGCTCCTATAATTCACCCCTCCACTTT.

The rearrangement joins TRBV25-1 to TRBJ2-1; 8 nucleotides agree with TRBD2. Germline V gives CDR1 MGHDK, CDR2 SYGVNS. This CDR3 has 15 residues. The junction had 6 bases not matched to a gene; V was cut back by 3 bases and J by 5 bases. CDR3 bases: TGTGCCAGCAGTGACGCGATAGCGGGAAACAATGAGCAGTTCTTC. As protein: CASSDAIAGNNEQFF.

The rearrangement joins TRBV6-1 to TRBJ1-5; D is unresolved. The CDR3 runs 15 residues. Germline V gives CDR1 MNHNS, CDR2 SASEGT. V lost 1 base and J lost 3, with 10 bases in between. CDR3 in amino acids: CASSEGFSHNQPQHF. Written as DNA, the CDR3 is TGTGCCAGCAGTGAAGGTTTTAGTCACAATCAGCCCCAGCATTTT.

This chain connects TRBV9 to TRBJ2-5, with D possibly being TRBD2 (5 bases). Germline-derived CDR1 and CDR2 are SGDLS and YYNGEE. The CDR3 runs to 17 residues. V lost 6 bases and J lost 2, with 23 bases in between. CDR3 bases: TGTGCCAGCACGGGAACCGGCGATCTGCCGGCGCAAGAGACCCAGTACTTC. Encoded protein: CASTGTGDLPAQETQYF.

V usage is TRBV19 and J usage is TRBJ2-1, with a tentative D call TRBD2 (5 bases). Germline V gene lookup returns CDR1 LNHDA and CDR2 SQIVND (reference sequence). V gave up 5 bases and J gave up 4 bases, with 12 bases separating them. The CDR3 loop spans 14 amino acids. This chain's CDR3 is CASSADRRYNEQFF. The CDR3 DNA reads TGTGCCAGTAGTGCAGACCGGAGGTACAATGAGCAGTTCTTC.

The chain employs TRBV15 and TRBJ2-2, with a possible D match to TRBD1 (6 bases). The CDR3 length is 14 residues. CDR1 is LNHNV, CDR2 YYDKDF, per germline (reference sequence). V was trimmed by 4 bases and J by 5 bases, leaving 11 bases between them. The CDR3 bases are TGTGCCACCAGCACCCGCCAGGGGACCGGGGAGCTGTTTTTT. Translation gives CATSTRQGTGELFF.

V and J are TRBV3-1 (or the pseudogene TRBV3-2) and TRBJ2-1, with 7 positions matching TRBD1. V shed 1 base and J 3 bases; nucleotides not matched to a gene: 3. The CDR3 extends over 15 amino acids. Germline V gives CDR1 LGHDT, CDR2 YNNKEL (reference sequence). The CDR3, as DNA: TGTGCCAGCAGCCAAGGTAGGGGGCTCTACAATGAGCAGTTCTTC. This encodes CASSQGRGLYNEQFF.

The chain has TRBV5-1 and TRBJ1-3; D may be TRBD1 (6 bases). This CDR3 is built from 15 residues. In germline, CDR1 is SGHRS, CDR2 YFSETQ. V was trimmed by 4 bases and J by 3 bases, leaving 14 bases between them. The CDR3, as DNA: TGCGCCAGCAGCGTTGTGGGGGACATTGGAAACACCATATATTTT. It codes for CASSVVGDIGNTIYF. The variable domain in full, with the rest retrieved from reference TRBV5-1 and TRBJ1-3, is KAGVTQTPRYLIKTRGQQVTLSCSPISGHRSVSWYQQTPGQGLQFLFEYFSETQRNKGNFPGRFSGRQFSNSRSEMNVSTLELGDSALYLCASSVVGDIGNTIYFGEGSWLTVV.

About this clone: One end of the junction is discordant with germline, which a read error may explain. The J gene is TRBJ2-4, the V gene TRBV7-9, with D maybe TRBD1 (6 bases). CDR3 length equals 12 residues. Germline assignment: CDR1 SEHNR and CDR2 FQNEAQ (reference sequence). The CDR3 loop is CASSPKTDSHHF. In DNA form, the CDR3 reads TGTGCCAGCAGCCCAAAAACGGACAGCCACCACTTC. Variable domain in full (rest from reference TRBV7-9 and TRBJ2-4): DTGVSQNPRHKITKRGQNVTFRCDPISEHNRLYWYRQTLGQGPEFLTYFQNEAQLEKSRLLSDRFSAERPKGSFSTLEIQRTEQGDSAMYLCASSPKTDSHHFGAGTRLSVL.

This chain links TRBV9 with TRBJ1-2; a possible D gene is TRBD1 (6 bases). The V gene lost 6 bases and the J gene lost 3 bases, with 18 bases spanning the gap. Germline values: CDR1 SGDLS, CDR2 YYNGEE. The CDR3 is made up of 15 amino acids. DNA of the CDR3: TGTGCCAGCAACTTACAGGGTACAGGTGACTATGGCTACACCTTC. Amino acids: CASNLQGTGDYGYTF.

The chain is built from TRBV2 and TRBJ2-2, with 9 bases matching TRBD1. The CDR3 has 16 residues. Looked up from germline, CDR1 is SNHLY and CDR2 is FYNNEI. Germline trimming cut 8 bases from V and 3 bases from J; bases unmatched to any gene: 10. This CDR3 reads CASLIHRGRHTGELFF. The CDR3 region has the DNA TGTGCCAGCCTGATCCACAGGGGGCGCCACACCGGGGAGCTGTTTTTT.

The gene calls are TRBV6-6 and TRBJ1-5; no reliable D call. V lost 5 bases, J lost 4 bases, and 21 bases lay in between. CDR3 size: 17 residues. Germline lookup yields CDR1 MNHNY and CDR2 SVGAGI (reference sequence). This chain's CDR3 is CASSGSEAGAGNQPQHF. For the CDR3, the DNA is TGTGCCAGCAGTGGATCCGAGGCTGGAGCTGGAAATCAGCCCCAGCATTTT.

This clone has just one count. This chain uses TRBV30 with TRBJ1-6, with no clear D. The CDR3 is 12 amino acids. Germline V CDR1 and CDR2: GTSNPN, SVGIG (reference sequence). Trimming shortened V by 5 bases and J by 7 bases, and 9 bases separated the two germline ends. The CDR3 DNA sequence: TGTGCCTGGGGCGGAGTGAATTCACCCCTCCACTTT. As protein: CAWGGVNSPLHF.

In its sample, this clone was seen once. The V gene is TRBV4-3, the J gene TRBJ1-1, with 7 bases fitting TRBD1. Trimming removed 0 bases from V and 4 bases from J; junction bases left unmatched: 5. The germline V gene encodes CDR1 LGHNA and CDR2 YSLEER. The CDR3 runs 15 residues. CDR3 in DNA: TGCGCCAGCAGCCAAGATAGGGGGCCGGGCACTGAAGCTTTCTTT. Its translation is CASSQDRGPGTEAFF.

V usage is TRBV30 and J usage is TRBJ2-3, with TRBD1 matching 8 bases. V shed 4 bases, J shed 11 bases, and the junction held 11 bases outside the gene matches. Germline CDR1 is GTSNPN and CDR2 is SVGIG (reference sequence). The CDR3 consists of 13 residues. The CDR3 region has the DNA TGTGCCTGGAAAGGGACAGGACGGCCGCGGCAGTATTTT. Translation: CAWKGTGRPRQYF.

The chain employs TRBV30 and TRBJ2-2; D remains unclear. Germline V CDR1 and CDR2: GTSNPN, SVGIG (reference sequence). The ends were cut back, 4 bases at V and 6 bases at J, with 12 bases in the middle. The CDR3 covers 13 residues. The CDR3 DNA follows: TGTGCCTGGACCCGCCGGGTAGCCGGGGAGCTGTTTTTT. It specifies CAWTRRVAGELFF.

This rearrangement joins TRBV6-5 to TRBJ2-7, with D tentatively TRBD2 (5 bases). V gave up 0 bases and J gave up 0 bases, with 6 bases separating them. The CDR3 is 14 amino acids. Per germline, CDR1 MNHEY and CDR2 SVGAGI. The CDR3 reads CASSYSRDSYEQYF. The DNA of the CDR3 is TGTGCCAGCAGTTACTCACGGGACTCCTACGAGCAGTACTTC.

A single count supports this clone. V gene TRBV6-5 combines with J gene TRBJ1-1; 9 bases are shared with TRBD1. Looked up from germline, CDR1 is MNHEY and CDR2 is SVGAGI. The CDR3 spans 14 residues. The junction had 6 bases not matched to a gene; V was cut back by 6 bases and J by 4 bases. CDR3 nucleotide sequence: TGTGCCAGCAGGGGGGACAGGGTGAGCACTGAAGCTTTCTTT. It specifies CASRGDRVSTEAFF.

The rearrangement links TRBV30 to TRBJ1-3; D unresolved. The CDR3 extends over 13 amino acids. V shed 5 bases and J shed 0 bases, with 8 bases lying between them. Germline V gene sequence: CDR1 GTSNPN, CDR2 SVGIG (reference sequence). CDR3 amino acids: CAWAHYSGNTIYF. CDR3 coding DNA: TGTGCCTGGGCTCACTACTCTGGAAACACCATATATTTT.

The count of this clone is one. The chain recombines TRBV30 with TRBJ1-1; no firm D call. This CDR3 has 17 amino acids. Trimming removed 0 bases at V and 10 bases at J, with 27 bases between. Germline V gene sequence: CDR1 GTSNPN, CDR2 SVGIG (reference sequence). CDR3 residues: CAWSVRQMLNSGGVAFF. The CDR3 nucleotides are TGTGCCTGGAGTGTAAGGCAGATGCTGAACAGCGGCGGGGTAGCTTTCTTT.

The chain recombines TRBV5-8 with TRBJ1-5; 8 bases agree with TRBD1. J gave up 7 bases and V 4 bases, and 7 bases lay outside the gene matches. This CDR3 is built from 14 residues. Germline V CDR1 and CDR2: SGHTS, YDEGEE. In DNA, the CDR3 is TGTGCCAGCAGCCCTGGACAGGGCCCCCAGCCCCAGCATTTT. Protein product: CASSPGQGPQPQHF.

The genes are TRBV3-1 (or the pseudogene TRBV3-2) and TRBJ2-7, with D perhaps TRBD1 (8 bases). CDR1 and CDR2 from the germline V gene are LGHDT and YNNKEL (reference sequence). The CDR3 has 14 amino acids. Trimming left V 4 bases short and J 10 bases short, with 20 bases between. The CDR3 spells CASSPTGGGPQQYF. The CDR3 nucleotides are TGTGCCAGCAGCCCAACAGGGGGGGGGCCGCAACAGTACTTC.

V and J are TRBV7-2 and TRBJ2-7, with a possible D match to TRBD2 (6 bases). CDR1 and CDR2 (germline): SGHTA, FQGNSA. The V end was cut by 5 bases, the J end by 1 base, with 9 bases between. The CDR3 extends over 13 amino acids. The CDR3 reads CASSRDWSYEQYF. In DNA, the CDR3 is TGTGCCAGCAGCCGGGACTGGTCCTACGAGCAGTACTTC.